This T cell receptor beta chain was identified in a study of T cells after yellow fever vaccination. Findings of the study overall: Overall, a small share of clonotypes was seen in both CD4 and CD8 compartments. Though weaker, the secondary response peaked faster, on day 5 versus 15.

A 5'RACE template-switching step, the method used to make TCR cDNA, added a universal primer site and UMIs. Using its own MiXCR run on the 5' RACE reads, TCRdb lists one record per CDR3 protein. The sample lists roughly 300,000 distinct CDR3 sequences; around 7% were seen once. The CDR3 spans 17 residues. From germline, CDR1 is LGHNA and CDR2 YSLEER. V gave up 0 bases and J gave up 8 bases, with 17 bases separating them. On this clonotype itself: Its target is not known.

The starting material was PBMCs, obtained about 41 days after the first yellow fever vaccination. The TCR originated in a man aged 18 to 29 who received the YFV17D yellow fever vaccine. V gene TRBV4-3 combines with J gene TRBJ1-6, with D hard to call. This chain's CDR3 is CASSQESPDVGDSPLHF. The CDR3 nucleotides read TGCGCCAGCAGCCAAGAGAGCCCCGACGTTGGGGATTCACCCCTCCACTTT.